One and the same sample provided the 9 T cell receptor beta chains below, sequenced in a study of control samples from healthy donors and cancer patients. The method was immunoSEQ multiplex PCR; TCRdb's version includes in-frame clones alone and lacks a portion of them. The table includes roughly 100,000 clones, approximately 90% detected once. The sequenced material came from blood. The source of these receptors is a woman between 18 and 30 years old in good health.

The chain couples TRBV27 to TRBJ1-4; D not certain. Germline V gene lookup returns CDR1 MNHEY and CDR2 SMNVEV (reference sequence). Deletions cut 4 bases from V and 10 bases from J, with 16 bases between. There are 14 residues in the CDR3. CDR3 in amino acids: CASSSLRREGKLFF. Here the CDR3 DNA reads TGTGCCAGCAGTTCCCTGAGAAGGGAAGGAAAACTGTTTTTT.

CDR3 loop: CASSETGTGLNIQYF. The CDR3 region has the DNA TGTGCCAGCAGTGAAACCGGGACAGGGTTGAACATTCAGTACTTC. V usage is TRBV6-1 and J usage is TRBJ2-4, with 9 bases lining up with TRBD1. The CDR3 loop spans 15 amino acids. J lost 7 bases, V lost 2 bases, and 6 bases had no gene match. Germline lookup yields CDR1 MNHNS and CDR2 SASEGT.

The gene calls are TRBV24-1 and TRBJ2-5, with a weak D call TRBD2 (5 bases). V lost 4 bases and J 3 bases, leaving 8 bases between the germline ends. This CDR3 is built from 13 residues. Germline V gene sequence: CDR1 KGHDR, CDR2 SFDVKD. The CDR3 DNA sequence: TGTGCCACCAGTGAGCACGGGAAAGAGACCCAGTACTTC. This translates into CATSEHGKETQYF.

The J gene is TRBJ1-5, the V gene TRBV6-5; unclear D gene. CDR1 and CDR2 from the germline V gene are MNHEY and SVGAGI. There are 15 residues in the CDR3. Trimming took off 0 bases at V and 0 bases at J, with 6 bases between the two ends. CDR3 coding DNA: TGTGCCAGCAGTTACTCGATGTATAGCAATCAGCCCCAGCATTTT. Amino acid sequence: CASSYSMYSNQPQHF.

The J gene is TRBJ2-1, the V gene TRBV6-2 or TRBV6-3; 7 positions agree with TRBD1. In germline, CDR1 is MNHEY, CDR2 SVGEGT. J gave up 0 bases and V 2 bases, and 1 base lay outside the gene matches. The CDR3 is made up of 15 amino acids. The CDR3 region has the DNA TGTGCCAGCAGTTACGGGACAGTCTCCTACAATGAGCAGTTCTTC. Amino acid sequence: CASSYGTVSYNEQFF.

This chain links TRBV10-3 with TRBJ2-1; D not certain. The CDR3 spans 16 residues. Trimming took off 2 bases at V and 0 bases at J, with 11 bases between the two ends. In germline, CDR1 is ENHRY, CDR2 SYGVKD. The CDR3, as DNA: TGTGCCATCAGTGAGAACGGGCCTACCTCCTACAATGAGCAGTTCTTC. Its translation is CAISENGPTSYNEQFF.

The rearrangement uses TRBV9 and TRBJ2-1; the D gene could be TRBD1 or TRBD2 (5 bases each). Germline values: CDR1 SGDLS, CDR2 YYNGEE. Trimming removed 7 bases at V and 6 bases at J, with 5 bases between. The CDR3 covers 10 residues. The CDR3 protein is CASGGNEQFF. In nucleotides, the CDR3 is TGTGCCAGCGGGGGCAATGAGCAGTTCTTC.

In regard to this clone: The same CDR3 also results from other DNA sequences found in this sample. The rearrangement links TRBV9 to TRBJ1-1; D unclear. Germline CDR1 SGDLS, CDR2 YYNGEE. This CDR3 contains 11 residues. V was cut by 4 bases and J by 5 bases, with 6 bases left in between. CDR3 bases: TGTGCCAGCAGCTCCCGTACTGAAGCTTTCTTT. Translating it yields CASSSRTEAFF.

V is TRBV19 and J is TRBJ2-3; perhaps TRBD1 as D (6 bases). V dropped 4 bases and J dropped 4 bases, with 9 bases sitting between them. The CDR3 totals 13 residues. The V gene's germline CDR1 is LNHDA and CDR2 SQIVND (reference sequence). CDR3 residues: CASSTGVADTQYF. DNA for the CDR3: TGTGCCAGTAGTACAGGGGTTGCAGATACGCAGTATTTT.